This T cell receptor (beta chain) is from a study of blood T cell repertoires in COVID-19. Clones were sequenced by immunoSEQ multiplex PCR, and TCRdb holds only the in-frame ones, with some missing. The sample yields about 430,000 clones, 70% to 90% seen once. The junction had 7 bases not matched to a gene; V was cut back by 6 bases and J by 4 bases. There are 14 residues in the CDR3. Per the germline V gene, CDR1 is MDHEN and CDR2 is SYDVKM. The sequencing sample was made of PBMCs or T cells enriched from blood (not recorded which). The source of this sequence is a young woman who had been exposed to COVID-19. The chain employs TRBV28 and TRBJ2-7, with 9 bases aligning to TRBD2. CDR3: CASRPQREVYEQYF. Written as DNA, the CDR3 is TGTGCCAGCAGACCCCAGCGGGAGGTTTACGAGCAGTACTTC. The whole variable domain, remainder taken from reference TRBV28 and TRBJ2-7, is DVKVTQSSRYLVKRTGEKVFLECVQDMDHENMFWYRQDPGLGLRLIYFSYDVKMKEKGDIPEGYSVSREKKERFSLILESASTNQTSMYLCASRPQREVYEQYFGPGTRLTVT.